The present T cell receptor beta chain was sequenced within a study of blood T cell repertoires in COVID-19. This clone was seen a single time. Germline V gene lookup returns CDR1 WSHSY and CDR2 SAAADI. The CDR3 spans 13 residues. After removal of 2 bases from V and 14 bases from J, the junction contained 8 bases not matched to a gene. TCRdb's table, derived via immunoSEQ multiplex PCR, lists solely in-frame clones and lacks some. The sample carries some 190,000 clones, around 80% recorded once. This receptor was obtained from a man under 40 with acute COVID-19. Sequencing used PBMCs or T cells enriched from blood (not recorded which). The chain recombines TRBV10-2 with TRBJ2-3; 9 bases map to TRBD2. This CDR3 reads CASSEDVRGGPYF. The CDR3 DNA reads as TGCGCCAGCAGTGAGGATGTGCGGGGGGGCCCGTATTTT.